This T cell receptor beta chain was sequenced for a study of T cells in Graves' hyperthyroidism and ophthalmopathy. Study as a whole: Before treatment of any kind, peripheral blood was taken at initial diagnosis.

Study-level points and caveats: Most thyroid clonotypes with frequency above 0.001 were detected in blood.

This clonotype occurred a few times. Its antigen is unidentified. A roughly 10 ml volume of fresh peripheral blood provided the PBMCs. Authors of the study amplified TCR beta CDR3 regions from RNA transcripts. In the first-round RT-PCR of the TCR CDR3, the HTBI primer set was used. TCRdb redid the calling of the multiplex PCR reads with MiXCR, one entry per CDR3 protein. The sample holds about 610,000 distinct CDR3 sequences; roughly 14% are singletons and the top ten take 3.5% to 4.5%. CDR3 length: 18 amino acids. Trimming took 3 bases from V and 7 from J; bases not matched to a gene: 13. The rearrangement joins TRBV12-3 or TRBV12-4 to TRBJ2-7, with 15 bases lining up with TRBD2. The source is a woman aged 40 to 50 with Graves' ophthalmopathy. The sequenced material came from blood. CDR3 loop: CASSFDFGLAGGPGEQYF. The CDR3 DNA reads TGTGCCAGCAGTTTCGACTTTGGACTAGCGGGAGGGCCGGGGGAGCAGTACTTC.